This T cell receptor (beta chain) emerged from a study of molecular identifiers for immune sequencing clone quantification. This clonotype came up many times. TCRdb reprocessed the PCR reads with MiXCR, giving one entry per CDR3 protein. The repertoire consists of more than 250,000 distinct CDR3 sequences, with over 20% occurring once and the leading ten covering over 0.7%. The TCR sequence derives from a human donor in good health. Some libraries in this study had Jurkat cell RNA spiked in. The sample comprised naive CD8+ T cells from blood, with Jurkat cell RNA spiked in. This sample's subset: FACS-sorted CD8+CD4-CCR7+CD45RA+ naive T cells.

CDR3 region: CASSLTGGAYTEAFF. The CDR3 DNA is TGTGCCAGCAGCCTGACAGGGGGCGCGTATACTGAAGCTTTCTTT. The rearrangement links TRBV27 to TRBJ1-1; TRBD1 aligns across 10 bases. Unmatched junction bases numbered 9, after V lost 6 bases and J lost 5 bases. The CDR3 is 15 residues long. Germline CDR1 reads MNHEY; CDR2 reads SMNVEV (reference sequence).